The T cell receptor (beta chain) described here comes from a study of blood T cell repertoires in COVID-19. The protocol was immunoSEQ multiplex PCR, while the TCRdb copy is restricted to in-frame clones and leaves out a portion. The sample shows 200,000 to 250,000 clones, 86% of them seen only once. The CDR3 runs 13 residues. Germline assignment: CDR1 LNHNV and CDR2 YYDKDF (reference sequence). Trimming pared 0 bases from V and 12 bases from J, leaving 9 bases between. The gene calls are TRBV15 and TRBJ1-6; D is ambiguous. The specimen sequenced was peripheral blood. The source is a young man who had recovered from COVID-19. The chain's CDR3 is CATSRDWEGPLHF. As DNA, the CDR3 is TGTGCCACCAGCAGAGATTGGGAGGGACCCCTCCACTTT.